The 31 T cell receptor beta chains given below trace back to one sample, sequenced in a study of CD8+CD57+ T cells in acquired aplastic anemia. Genomic DNA, the template, was used for profiling of the TCR beta VDJ and CDR3. Each CDR3 protein gets one entry after TCRdb re-called the reads with MiXCR. This sample yields over 200,000 distinct CDR3 sequences, of which around 60% are seen a single time; about 29% belongs to the top ten. The sample taken for sequencing was sorted CD4+, CD8+, or CD8+CD57+ T cells (not recorded which) from PBMCs. Source of these receptors: a human donor in good health.

The V call is TRBV9, the J call TRBJ2-3; the match to TRBD2 covers 14 bases. V shed 4 bases and J 4 bases; nucleotides not matched to a gene: 20. Germline V gives CDR1 SGDLS, CDR2 YYNGEE. The CDR3 runs to 21 residues. CDR3 bases: TGTGCCAGCAGCCCAACTTCAGGGACTAGCGGGAGCCTAACTGAGGCAGATACGCAGTATTTT. This sequence encodes CASSPTSGTSGSLTEADTQYF.

This clonotype occurred a few times. This chain connects TRBV20-1 to TRBJ2-1, with a weak D call TRBD1 (5 bases). Per the germline V gene, CDR1 is DFQATT and CDR2 is SNEGSKA (reference sequence). V shed 0 bases and J shed 10 bases, with 7 bases lying between them. The CDR3 sequence is 11 residues long. CDR3 sequence reads: CSAREGLEQFF. The CDR3 nucleotides read TGCAGTGCTAGAGAGGGGCTGGAGCAGTTCTTC.

V and J are TRBV29-1 and TRBJ2-1; no definite D call. V was trimmed by 7 bases and J by 10 bases, leaving 14 bases between them. The CDR3 runs to 11 residues. The V gene's germline CDR1 is SQVTM and CDR2 ANQGSEA. Written as DNA, the CDR3 is TGCAGCGGGATTTCGACGGAGGAGCAGTTCTTC. Amino acid sequence: CSGISTEEQFF.

Note on this clonotype: No conserved phenylalanine or tryptophan is present at the end of the CDR3, so a read error is the likely explanation. The DNA is left out, because the CDR3 cannot be placed on it with certainty; the CDR3 is given as TCRdb lists it. The rearrangement uses TRBV15 and TRBJ1-1; the table's D call, TRBD1, has no DNA check behind it. Per the germline V gene, CDR1 is LNHNV and CDR2 is YYDKDF (reference sequence). Ends included, the CDR3 has 11 residues. The CDR3 protein is CATSREGPGVL.

This clonotype occurred once. The chain has TRBV6-5 and TRBJ2-3; D remains unclear. Germline lookup yields CDR1 MNHEY and CDR2 SVGAGI. V was clipped by 6 bases and J by 2 bases, with 6 bases between them. This CDR3 is built from 12 residues. CDR3 loop: CASSRATDTQYF. The CDR3 nucleotides read TGTGCCAGCAGCCGGGCCACAGATACGCAGTATTTT.

This rearrangement joins TRBV9 to TRBJ1-3, with TRBD1 matching 8 bases. The junction had 5 bases not matched to a gene; V was cut back by 0 bases and J by 0 bases. CDR3 length: 17 residues. Germline loops: CDR1 SGDLS, CDR2 YYNGEE. The CDR3 DNA reads as TGTGCCAGCAGCGTAGAGGCAGGGGGCTTCTCTGGAAACACCATATATTTT. Amino acid sequence: CASSVEAGGFSGNTIYF.

The chain carries TRBV9 and TRBJ2-2; 7 positions match TRBD2. CDR3 length equals 15 residues. V trimming: 7 bases; J trimming: 3 bases; junction bases outside the gene matches: 9. Germline CDR1 SGDLS, CDR2 YYNGEE. CDR3 sequence (DNA): TGTGCCAGCCAAGGGACGGGGGGTTACACCGGGGAGCTGTTTTTT. Translating it yields CASQGTGGYTGELFF.

The chain links TRBV2 to TRBJ1-1; 11 nucleotides line up with TRBD1. CDR1 is SNHLY and CDR2 is FYNNEI in the germline V gene. The CDR3 totals 16 residues. Trimming at V came to 2 bases and at J to 4 bases, leaving 6 bases not matched to a gene. CDR3 protein: CASSEFVGTGGTEAFF. In DNA, the CDR3 is TGTGCCAGCAGTGAATTCGTGGGGACAGGGGGCACTGAAGCTTTCTTT.

As for this clonotype: The junction and the germline gene differ at one end; a read error may be behind it. The V call is TRBV7-9, the J call TRBJ2-5; TRBD2 matches at 15 bases. In germline, CDR1 is SEHNR, CDR2 FQNEAQ (reference sequence). This CDR3 comprises 15 residues. The CDR3 DNA follows: TGTGCCAGCCGCGGACTAGCGGGAGGGCAAGAGGCCCAGTACTTC. Its protein product is CASRGLAGGQEAQYF.

A few counts support this clonotype. The CDR3 coding sequence is TGTGCCAGCAGCGTAATGCCGGCGGGGGAGCAGTACTTC. This codes for CASSVMPAGEQYF. The chain couples TRBV7-2 to TRBJ2-7; the D gene is possibly TRBD2 (6 bases). From germline, CDR1 is SGHTA and CDR2 FQGNSA. The germline V and J ends were trimmed by 5 bases and 7 bases, with 15 bases remaining between them. The CDR3 sequence is 13 residues long.

The gene calls are TRBV15 and TRBJ1-2, with 11 bases lining up with TRBD1. Per germline, CDR1 LNHNV and CDR2 YYDKDF (reference sequence). The CDR3 length is 15 residues. Trimming cost V 1 base and J 7 bases; bases outside gene matches: 5. The DNA for the CDR3 is TGTGCCACCAGCAGAGCTGGACAGGGGGCGTTTGGCTACACCTTC. It yields the protein CATSRAGQGAFGYTF.

The chain carries TRBV7-3 and TRBJ2-2; D might be TRBD2 (6 bases). CDR3 length equals 15 residues. V lost 2 bases and J lost 2, with 9 bases in between. Germline-derived CDR1 and CDR2 are SGHTA and FQGTGA. CDR3 sequence reads: CASSLWDSNTGELFF. DNA for the CDR3: TGTGCCAGCAGCTTATGGGACTCAAACACCGGGGAGCTGTTTTTT.

CDR3 sequence: CASSYSGVTGELFF. As DNA, the CDR3 is TGTGCCAGCAGTTACTCGGGGGTGACCGGGGAGCTGTTTTTT. V usage is TRBV6-6 and J usage is TRBJ2-2; tentatively, D is TRBD1 or TRBD2 (5 bases each). V was clipped by 0 bases and J by 5 bases, with 7 bases between them. Germline V CDR1 and CDR2: MNHNY, SVGAGI (reference sequence). The CDR3 contains 14 residues.

In this sample, this clonotype turned up a few times. The chain is built from TRBV10-3 and TRBJ1-2; D perhaps matches TRBD1 (5 bases). V was pared by 10 bases and J by 5 bases, with 17 bases between. Germline CDR1 is ENHRY and CDR2 is SYGVKD. The CDR3 runs 13 residues. CDR3 sequence: CATSDRVRYGYTF. The CDR3 DNA reads as TGTGCCACGAGCGACAGAGTAAGATATGGCTACACCTTC.

This clonotype was counted many times. This rearrangement joins TRBV20-1 to TRBJ2-5; 11 positions agree with TRBD2. Trimming took 1 base from V and 0 from J; bases not matched to a gene: 16. The CDR3 runs 20 residues. CDR1 is DFQATT and CDR2 is SNEGSKA in the germline V gene (reference sequence). CDR3 coding DNA: TGCAGTGCTAGAGCGGCTAGCGGGAGGACCCGTAACAGCAACCAAGAGACCCAGTACTTC. It codes for CSARAASGRTRNSNQETQYF.

This clonotype was counted at least ten times. This sequence joins TRBV7-9 and TRBJ1-5; 7 positions match TRBD1. The CDR3 runs to 15 residues. J lost 3 bases, V lost 3 bases, and 5 bases had no gene match. The germline V gene has CDR1 SEHNR and CDR2 FQNEAQ (reference sequence). The CDR3 DNA reads as TGTGCCAGCAGCTTGGCGACAGGGATCAATCAGCCCCAGCATTTT. Translated, it gives CASSLATGINQPQHF.

This chain joins TRBV7-9 and TRBJ1-4, with unresolved D. This CDR3 spans 15 amino acids. From germline, CDR1 is SEHNR and CDR2 FQNEAQ (reference sequence). Trimming stripped 7 bases from V and 1 base from J, with 13 bases between. The chain's CDR3 is CASISKQRTNEKLFF. CDR3 sequence (DNA): TGTGCCAGCATCTCGAAACAGAGAACTAATGAAAAACTGTTTTTT. The variable domain in full, with the rest retrieved from reference TRBV7-9 and TRBJ1-4, is DTGVSQNPRHKITKRGQNVTFRCDPISEHNRLYWYRQTLGQGPEFLTYFQNEAQLEKSRLLSDRFSAERPKGSFSTLEIQRTEQGDSAMYLCASISKQRTNEKLFFGSGTQLSVL.

This clonotype appeared many times. This chain connects TRBV9 to TRBJ2-7, with TRBD1 matching over 9 bases. The V gene's germline CDR1 is SGDLS and CDR2 YYNGEE. Trimming removed 0 bases from V and 7 bases from J; junction bases left unmatched: 5. The CDR3 runs 14 residues. The CDR3 region is CASSVAGTGYEQYF. DNA of the CDR3: TGTGCCAGCAGCGTAGCAGGGACAGGGTATGAGCAGTACTTC.

V and J are TRBV28 and TRBJ1-6; 8 bases map to TRBD1. CDR1 and CDR2 (germline): MDHEN, SYDVKM. V dropped 7 bases and J dropped 8; count of bases not matched to a gene: 10. This CDR3 comprises 15 residues. CDR3 sequence (DNA): TGTGCCAGCACCAAAGGGACAGGAGCGTATTCACCCCTCCACTTT. This gives the protein CASTKGTGAYSPLHF.

This chain links TRBV20-1 with TRBJ2-1; 12 bases fit TRBD2. This CDR3 has 15 amino acids. The germline CDR1 and CDR2 sequences are DFQATT and SNEGSKA (reference sequence). Trimming at V came to 4 bases and at J to 8 bases, leaving 9 bases not matched to a gene. CDR3 loop: CSANRLAGAADEQFF. The CDR3 region has the DNA TGCAGTGCTAATCGACTAGCGGGGGCGGCGGATGAGCAGTTCTTC.

The chain links TRBV10-3 to TRBJ2-7; D might be TRBD1 (6 bases). The germline CDR1 and CDR2 sequences are ENHRY and SYGVKD. CDR3 length equals 14 residues. Trimming shortened V by 6 bases and J by 3 bases, and 15 bases separated the two germline ends. In DNA, the CDR3 is TGTGCCATCAGCGGGACACCAGTCAGCTACGAGCAGTACTTC. The encoded protein is CAISGTPVSYEQYF.

This clonotype was recorded many times. The chain has TRBV20-1 and TRBJ2-7, with D tentatively TRBD2 (6 bases). Germline assignment: CDR1 DFQATT and CDR2 SNEGSKA (reference sequence). The CDR3 is 15 amino acids. Trimming shortened V by 0 bases and J by 1 base, and 13 bases separated the two germline ends. In DNA, the CDR3 is TGCAGTGCTAGAGATTCCACAAGCGGGTCCTACGAGCAGTACTTC. It encodes CSARDSTSGSYEQYF.

This clonotype has a single count. The chain joins TRBV7-2 to TRBJ2-7; D call uncertain. CDR3 length: 13 residues. V lost 7 bases and J 0 bases, leaving 10 bases between the germline ends. CDR1 SGHTA and CDR2 FQGNSA come from the germline V gene. CDR3 amino acids: CASKSETSYEQYF. In DNA, the CDR3 is TGTGCCAGCAAGTCGGAGACCTCCTACGAGCAGTACTTC.

The chain joins TRBV7-3 to TRBJ2-1; 9 nucleotides agree with TRBD2. V lost 3 bases and J lost 1; bases outside the gene matches: 1. Germline CDR1 SGHTA, CDR2 FQGTGA. The CDR3 covers 15 residues. The DNA of the CDR3 is TGTGCCAGCAGCTTTCTAGCGGGGTCCTACAATGAGCAGTTCTTC. Encoded protein: CASSFLAGSYNEQFF.

Points on this clonotype: Just one base apart from a much larger clone, this may be a read error. CDR3 sequence reads: CASSSSIQLAGSEQSF. The CDR3 DNA sequence: TGTGCCAGCAGCTCCTCAATACAACTAGCGGGGAGTGAGCAGTCCTTC. V is TRBV11-2 and J is TRBJ2-1, with TRBD2 matching 10 bases. In germline, CDR1 is SGHAT, CDR2 FQNNGV. This CDR3 has 16 amino acids.

The chain couples TRBV15 to TRBJ2-7; 9 nucleotides agree with TRBD2. The V segment lost 2 bases and the J segment 0 bases; nucleotides outside the gene matches: 5. This CDR3 is built from 16 residues. Germline CDR1 is LNHNV and CDR2 is YYDKDF (reference sequence). The CDR3 DNA reads as TGTGCCACCAGCAGAACTAGCGGGCTCACCTCCTACGAGCAGTACTTC. Protein sequence: CATSRTSGLTSYEQYF.

This clonotype was found many times. This sequence joins TRBV15 and TRBJ1-1; no reliable D call. Trimming cost V 3 bases and J 10 bases, with 12 bases left between them. Germline V gene sequence: CDR1 LNHNV, CDR2 YYDKDF (reference sequence). The length of the CDR3 is 12 residues. In DNA form, the CDR3 reads TGTGCCACCAGCAGGGAAGATGGAGGAGCTTTCTTT. Translating it yields CATSREDGGAFF.

J is TRBJ1-5 and V is TRBV6-4; 7 nucleotides align to TRBD1. The CDR3 length is 15 residues. Germline CDR1 reads MRHNA; CDR2 reads SNTAGT. The V and J ends lost 8 bases and 1 base, in that order; junction bases with no gene match: 8. The CDR3 nucleotides are TGTGCCAGCCCCCCTCAGGGGGAGAGCAATCAGCCCCAGCATTTT. Protein sequence: CASPPQGESNQPQHF.

This clonotype has a single count. The chain has TRBV24-1 and TRBJ2-7; 9 bases are a match to TRBD1. V lost 4 bases, J lost 3 bases, and 6 bases stayed unmatched. Germline V lookup: CDR1 KGHDR, CDR2 SFDVKD. There are 15 residues in the CDR3. The CDR3 DNA reads TGTGCCACCAGTGACCCCGGGACAGGGAACTACGAGCAGTACTTC. Amino acids: CATSDPGTGNYEQYF.

The chain has TRBV20-1 and TRBJ2-3; no definite D call. The germline V gene encodes CDR1 DFQATT and CDR2 SNEGSKA (reference sequence). V was pared by 4 bases and J by 4 bases, with 15 bases between. This CDR3 has 14 amino acids. CDR3 protein: CSATPVLPADTQYF. As DNA, the CDR3 is TGCAGTGCTACCCCTGTCCTGCCGGCAGATACGCAGTATTTT.

The chain is built from TRBV5-6 and TRBJ2-7; perhaps D is TRBD1 or TRBD2 (5 bases each). The CDR3 runs 15 residues. V lost 4 bases and J lost 3, with 17 bases in between. Germline V lookup: CDR1 SGHDT, CDR2 YYEEEE. In nucleotides, the CDR3 is TGTGCCAGCAGCGTAGGTGGGGGATCGGGCTACGAGCAGTACTTC. Residues: CASSVGGGSGYEQYF.